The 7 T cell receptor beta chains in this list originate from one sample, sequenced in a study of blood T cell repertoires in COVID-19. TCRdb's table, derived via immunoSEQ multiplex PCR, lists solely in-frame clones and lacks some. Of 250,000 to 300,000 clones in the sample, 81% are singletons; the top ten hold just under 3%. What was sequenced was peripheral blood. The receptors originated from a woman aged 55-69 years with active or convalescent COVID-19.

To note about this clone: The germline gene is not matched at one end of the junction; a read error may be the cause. The CDR3 nucleotides are TGCGCCAGCAACCAAGTTGCGGGAGGCGGGACCGAAGCTTTCTTT. Its protein is CASNQVAGGGTEAFF. V gene TRBV4-1 combines with J gene TRBJ1-1; TRBD1 might be the D (5 bases). Germline CDR1 MGHRA, CDR2 YSYEKL. The CDR3 contains 15 residues.

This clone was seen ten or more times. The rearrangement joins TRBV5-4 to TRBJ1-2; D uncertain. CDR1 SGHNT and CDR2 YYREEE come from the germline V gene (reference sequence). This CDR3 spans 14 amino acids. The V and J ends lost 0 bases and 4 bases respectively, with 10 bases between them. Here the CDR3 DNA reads TGTGCCAGCAGCTTGGACCCGGGGAGCTATGGCTACACCTTC. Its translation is CASSLDPGSYGYTF.

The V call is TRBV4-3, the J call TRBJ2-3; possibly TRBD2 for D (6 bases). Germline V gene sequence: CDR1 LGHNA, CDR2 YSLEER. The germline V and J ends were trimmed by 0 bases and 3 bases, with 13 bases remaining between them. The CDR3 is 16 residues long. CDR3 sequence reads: CASSQDPSVRTDTQYF. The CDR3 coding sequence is TGCGCCAGCAGCCAAGACCCTAGCGTCAGGACAGATACGCAGTATTTT.

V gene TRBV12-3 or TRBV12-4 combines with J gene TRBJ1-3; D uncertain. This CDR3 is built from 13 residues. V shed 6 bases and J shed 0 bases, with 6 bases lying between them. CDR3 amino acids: CASRTSSGNTIYF. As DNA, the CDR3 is TGTGCCAGCAGAACAAGCTCTGGAAACACCATATATTTT.

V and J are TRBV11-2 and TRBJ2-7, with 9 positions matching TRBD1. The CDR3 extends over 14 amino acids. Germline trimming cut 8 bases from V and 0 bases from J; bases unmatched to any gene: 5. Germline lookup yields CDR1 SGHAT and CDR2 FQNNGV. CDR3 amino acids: CASGGTGSSYEQYF. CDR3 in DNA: TGTGCCAGCGGTGGGACAGGGAGCTCCTACGAGCAGTACTTC.

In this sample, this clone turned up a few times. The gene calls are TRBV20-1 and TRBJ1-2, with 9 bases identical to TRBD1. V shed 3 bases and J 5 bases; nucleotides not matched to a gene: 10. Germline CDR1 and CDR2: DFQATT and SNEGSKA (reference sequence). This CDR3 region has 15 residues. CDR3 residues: CSASPQGASGYGYTF. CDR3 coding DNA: TGCAGTGCTAGTCCACAGGGGGCGTCGGGATATGGCTACACCTTC.

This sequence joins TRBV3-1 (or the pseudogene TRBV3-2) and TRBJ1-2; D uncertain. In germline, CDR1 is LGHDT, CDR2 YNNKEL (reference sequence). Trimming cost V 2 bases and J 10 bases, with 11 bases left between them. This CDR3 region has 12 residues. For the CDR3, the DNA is TGTGCCAGCAGCCAAATCACCGGGTACTACACCTTC. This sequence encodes CASSQITGYYTF.